These T cell receptor beta chains were read from a single sample in a study of radiation and T cells in renal cell carcinoma. Data came from immunoSEQ multiplex PCR; TCRdb stores just in-frame clones and leaves some out. The profile shows some 120,000 clones, 88% of them singletons. This material consisted of blood, taken from a patient whose treatment included radiotherapy and nephrectomy. These receptors all stem from a woman in her 70s with renal cell carcinoma. The CDR3 runs from the conserved cysteine through the conserved F or W. Each record gives: J gene, V gene, D gene, clone size, CDR3 protein, CDR3 DNA. The D gene is left open where the match is weak. Part of the rows lack a size; the others show once, few, many or a class for expanded clones.

J: TRBJ1-4
V: TRBV10-2
D: NA
size: NA
CDR3: CATAEIATNEKLFF
DNA: TGCGCCACGGCAGAGATTGCAACTAATGAAAAACTGTTTTTT

J: TRBJ1-5
V: TRBV28
D: NA
size: NA
CDR3: CASSFSRYSNQPQHF
DNA: TGTGCCAGCAGTTTTTCCAGATATAGCAATCAGCCCCAGCATTTT

J: TRBJ2-1
V: TRBV6-6
D: NA
size: NA
CDR3: CASGTSGLYNEQFF
DNA: TGTGCCAGCGGTACCTCCGGTCTATACAATGAGCAGTTCTTC

J: TRBJ2-1
V: TRBV19
D: NA
size: NA
CDR3: CASRTNGLRPGVYNEQFF
DNA: TGTGCCAGTAGAACTAACGGGCTAAGGCCAGGGGTATACAATGAGCAGTTCTTC

J: TRBJ1-5
V: TRBV19
D: NA
size: NA
CDR3: CASSIVADFNQPQHF
DNA: TGTGCCAGTAGTATAGTGGCAGACTTTAATCAGCCCCAGCATTTT

J: TRBJ2-3
V: TRBV7-8
D: NA
size: NA
CDR3: CASSGRTASTDTQYF
DNA: TGTGCCAGCAGCGGGAGGACAGCTAGCACAGATACGCAGTATTTT

J: TRBJ2-5
V: TRBV7-9
D: NA
size: NA
CDR3: CASKPLIQETQYF
DNA: TGTGCCAGCAAGCCGTTAATCCAAGAGACCCAGTACTTC

J: TRBJ2-2
V: TRBV6-1
D: NA
size: NA
CDR3: CASRPTGPGELFF
DNA: TGTGCCAGCAGGCCTACAGGGCCCGGGGAGCTGTTTTTT

J: TRBJ2-1
V: TRBV29-1
D: NA
size: NA
CDR3: CSARRGHEQFF
DNA: TGCAGCGCCCGACGAGGGCATGAGCAGTTCTTC

J: TRBJ1-4
V: TRBV2
D: NA
size: once
CDR3: CASRWGGANEKLFF
DNA: TGTGCCAGCCGATGGGGGGGAGCGAATGAAAAACTGTTTTTT

J: TRBJ2-2
V: TRBV5-1
D: NA
size: NA
CDR3: CASRRENTGELFF
DNA: TGCGCCAGCAGGAGAGAAAACACCGGGGAGCTGTTTTTT

J: TRBJ1-1
V: TRBV27
D: NA
size: few
CDR3: CASSLYPGLGAFF
DNA: TGTGCCAGCAGTTTGTACCCAGGTTTGGGGGCTTTCTTT

J: TRBJ2-3
V: TRBV4-2
D: TRBD1
size: NA
CDR3: CASSRTGTGSATDTQYF
DNA: TGTGCCAGCAGCCGTACCGGGACAGGGTCCGCCACAGATACGCAGTATTTT

J: TRBJ1-5
V: TRBV4-3
D: TRBD1
size: NA
CDR3: CASSQDKGQGENQPQHF
DNA: TGCGCCAGCAGCCAAGATAAGGGGCAGGGGGAAAATCAGCCCCAGCATTTT

J: TRBJ1-5
V: TRBV7-9
D: NA
size: NA
CDR3: CASSHDSSNQPQHF
DNA: TGTGCCAGCAGCCACGACAGTAGCAATCAGCCCCAGCATTTT

J: TRBJ1-5
V: TRBV28
D: NA
size: few
CDR3: CASSSLILHNQPQHF
DNA: TGTGCCAGCAGCTCCCTTATTCTACACAATCAGCCCCAGCATTTT

J: TRBJ1-4
V: TRBV28
D: NA
size: NA
CDR3: CASSLGEKLFF
DNA: TGTGCCAGCAGTTTAGGGGAAAAACTGTTTTTT

J: TRBJ1-5
V: TRBV28
D: NA
size: NA
CDR3: CALGAYSNQPQHF
DNA: TGTGCCCTCGGGGCGTATAGCAATCAGCCCCAGCATTTT

J: TRBJ2-1
V: TRBV5-1
D: NA
size: few
CDR3: CASSLVGQGGNEQFF
DNA: TGCGCCAGCAGCTTGGTTGGACAGGGAGGGAATGAGCAGTTCTTC

J: TRBJ1-6
V: TRBV2
D: NA
size: NA
CDR3: CASSGGGVNSPLHF
DNA: TGTGCCAGCAGTGGAGGCGGCGTTAATTCACCCCTCCACTTT

J: TRBJ1-1
V: TRBV6-6
D: NA
size: NA
CDR3: CASSYDPEYTEAFF
DNA: TGTGCCAGCAGTTATGACCCGGAATACACTGAAGCTTTCTTT

J: TRBJ2-5
V: TRBV9
D: NA
size: NA
CDR3: CASSPGPRQETQYF
DNA: TGTGCCAGCAGCCCCGGACCCCGCCAAGAGACCCAGTACTTC

J: TRBJ1-2
V: TRBV9
D: NA
size: few
CDR3: CASSVGQNYGYTF
DNA: TGTGCCAGCAGCGTAGGGCAGAACTATGGCTACACCTTC

J: TRBJ1-3
V: TRBV5-6
D: NA
size: NA
CDR3: CASSIQANSGNTIYF
DNA: TGTGCCAGCAGCATACAGGCAAACTCTGGAAACACCATATATTTT

J: TRBJ1-5
V: TRBV6-5
D: TRBD1
size: once
CDR3: CASSYSNRGWQPQHF
DNA: TGTGCCAGCAGTTACTCGAACAGGGGATGGCAGCCCCAGCATTTT

J: TRBJ2-7
V: TRBV27
D: TRBD2
size: NA
CDR3: CASRGLAGGPNLYEQYF
DNA: TGTGCCAGCAGGGGACTAGCGGGGGGCCCGAACCTCTACGAGCAGTACTTC

J: TRBJ2-5
V: TRBV2
D: NA
size: NA
CDR3: CASSEDTGKLETQYF
DNA: TGTGCCAGCAGTGAAGATACAGGGAAATTGGAGACCCAGTACTTC

J: TRBJ2-7
V: TRBV5-1
D: NA
size: NA
CDR3: CASSLLLELYEQYF
DNA: TGCGCCAGCAGCCTCCTACTAGAACTCTACGAGCAGTACTTC